This T cell receptor beta chain is from a study of T and B cells in COVID-19 patients. The CDR3 has 15 residues. Trimming pared 9 bases from V and 2 bases from J, leaving 19 bases between. Germline CDR1 LGHNA, CDR2 YNFKEQ. Blood genomic DNA input for TRB amplification was about 240-550 ng. BIOMED2 TRB-A/B primer pools were used in multiplex TRB PCR. One entry per CDR3 protein, called by TCRdb with MiXCR from the multiplex PCR reads. The table lists 5,600 or so distinct CDR3 sequences, around 20% of them singletons. The sequencing input was blood. The rearrangement uses TRBV4-2 and TRBJ1-2; D is ambiguous. The TCR sequence derives from a human donor who had recovered from COVID-19. CDR3 amino acids: CASITALTENYGYTF. Here the CDR3 DNA reads TGTGCCAGTATTACAGCCCTTACGGAGAACTATGGCTACACCTTC.